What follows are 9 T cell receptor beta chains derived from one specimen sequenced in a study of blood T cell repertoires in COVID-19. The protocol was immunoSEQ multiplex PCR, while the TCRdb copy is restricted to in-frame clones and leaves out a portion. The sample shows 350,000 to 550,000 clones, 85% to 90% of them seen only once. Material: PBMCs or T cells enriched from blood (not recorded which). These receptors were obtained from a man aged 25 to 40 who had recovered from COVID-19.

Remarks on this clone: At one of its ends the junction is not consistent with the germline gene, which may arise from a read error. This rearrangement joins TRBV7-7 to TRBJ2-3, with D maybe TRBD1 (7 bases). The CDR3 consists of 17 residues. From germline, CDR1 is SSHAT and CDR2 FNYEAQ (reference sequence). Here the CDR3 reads CASSPGLDRFSTDTQYF. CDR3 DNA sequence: TGTGCTAGCAGCCCGGGACTGGACAGGTTCTCCACAGATACGCAGTATTTT.

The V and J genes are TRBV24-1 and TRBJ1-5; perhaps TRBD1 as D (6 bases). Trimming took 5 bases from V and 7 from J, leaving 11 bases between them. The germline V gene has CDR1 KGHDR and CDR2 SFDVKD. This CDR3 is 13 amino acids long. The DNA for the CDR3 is TGTGCCACCAGTGGGCAGGGGATCCAGCCCCAGCATTTT. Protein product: CATSGQGIQPQHF.

The DNA for the CDR3 is TGTGCCAGCAGTTTAGCGGGGGACGAGCAGTACTTC. Translating gives CASSLAGDEQYF. The gene calls are TRBV28 and TRBJ2-7, with TRBD2 matching 7 bases. After removal of 2 bases from V and 5 bases from J, the junction contained 0 bases not matched to a gene. Germline V gives CDR1 MDHEN, CDR2 SYDVKM. There are 12 residues in the CDR3.

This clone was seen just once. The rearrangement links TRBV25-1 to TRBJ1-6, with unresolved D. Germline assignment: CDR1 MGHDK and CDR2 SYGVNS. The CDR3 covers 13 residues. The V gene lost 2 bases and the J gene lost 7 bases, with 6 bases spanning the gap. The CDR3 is CASSEEINSPLHF. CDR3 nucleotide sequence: TGTGCCAGCAGTGAAGAGATAAATTCACCCCTCCACTTT. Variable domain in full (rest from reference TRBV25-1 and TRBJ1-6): EADIYQTPRYLVIGTGKKITLECSQTMGHDKMYWYQQDPGMELHLIHYSYGVNSTEKGDLSSESTVSRIRTEHFPLTLESARPSHTSQYLCASSEEINSPLHFGNGTRLTVT.

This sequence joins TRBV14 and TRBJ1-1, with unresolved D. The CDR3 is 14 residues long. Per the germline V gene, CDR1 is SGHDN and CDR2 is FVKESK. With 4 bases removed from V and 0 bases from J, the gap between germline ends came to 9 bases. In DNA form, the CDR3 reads TGTGCCAGCAGCCCCAGTCTCTTGAACACTGAAGCTTTCTTT. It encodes CASSPSLLNTEAFF.

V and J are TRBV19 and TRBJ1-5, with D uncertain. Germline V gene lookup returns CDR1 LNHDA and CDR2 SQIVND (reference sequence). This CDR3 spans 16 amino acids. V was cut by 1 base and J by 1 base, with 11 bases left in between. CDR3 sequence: CASSIGNRISNQPQHF. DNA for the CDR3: TGTGCCAGTAGTATAGGTAACAGAATCAGCAATCAGCCCCAGCATTTT.

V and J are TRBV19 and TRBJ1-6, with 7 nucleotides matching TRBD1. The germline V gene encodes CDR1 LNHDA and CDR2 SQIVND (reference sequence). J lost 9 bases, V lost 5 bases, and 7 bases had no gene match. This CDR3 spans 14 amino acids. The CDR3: CASSFLTGASPLHF. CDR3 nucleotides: TGTGCCAGTAGTTTCCTAACAGGGGCTTCACCCCTCCACTTT. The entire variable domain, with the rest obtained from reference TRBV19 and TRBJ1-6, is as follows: DGGITQSPKYLFRKEGQNVTLSCEQNLNHDAMYWYRQDPGQGLRLIYYSQIVNDFQKGDIAEGYSVSREKKESFPLTVTSAQKNPTAFYLCASSFLTGASPLHFGNGTRLTVT.

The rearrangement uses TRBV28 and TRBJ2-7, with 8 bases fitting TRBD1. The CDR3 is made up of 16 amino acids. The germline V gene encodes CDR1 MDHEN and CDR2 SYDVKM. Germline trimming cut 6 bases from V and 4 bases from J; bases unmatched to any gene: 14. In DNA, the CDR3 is TGTGCCAGCAGCCTAAAAACAGGGGGACCTACTTACGAGCAGTACTTC. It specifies CASSLKTGGPTYEQYF.

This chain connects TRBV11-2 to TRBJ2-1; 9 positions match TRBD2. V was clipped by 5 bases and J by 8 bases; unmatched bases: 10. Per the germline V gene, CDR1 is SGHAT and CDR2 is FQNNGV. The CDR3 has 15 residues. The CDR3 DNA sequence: TGTGCCAGCAGCATCCGTTGGACTAGCGTCGATGAGCAGTTCTTC. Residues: CASSIRWTSVDEQFF.